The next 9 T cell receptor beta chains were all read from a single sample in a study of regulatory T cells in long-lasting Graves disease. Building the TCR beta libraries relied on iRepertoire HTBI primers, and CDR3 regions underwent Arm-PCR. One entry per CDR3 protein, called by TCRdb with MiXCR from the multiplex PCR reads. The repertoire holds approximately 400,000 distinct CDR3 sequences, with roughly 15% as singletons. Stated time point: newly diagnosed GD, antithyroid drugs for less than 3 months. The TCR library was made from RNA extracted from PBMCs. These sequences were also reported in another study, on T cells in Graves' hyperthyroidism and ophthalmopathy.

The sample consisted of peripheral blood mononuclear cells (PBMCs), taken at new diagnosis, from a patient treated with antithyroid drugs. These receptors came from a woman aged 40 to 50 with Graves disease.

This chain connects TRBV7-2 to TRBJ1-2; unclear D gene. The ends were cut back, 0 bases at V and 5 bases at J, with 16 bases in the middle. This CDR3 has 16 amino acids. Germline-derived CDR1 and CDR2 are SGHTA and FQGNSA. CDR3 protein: CASSLALQSSPYGYTF. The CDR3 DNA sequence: TGTGCCAGCAGCTTAGCCCTACAGTCCTCCCCGTATGGCTACACCTTC.

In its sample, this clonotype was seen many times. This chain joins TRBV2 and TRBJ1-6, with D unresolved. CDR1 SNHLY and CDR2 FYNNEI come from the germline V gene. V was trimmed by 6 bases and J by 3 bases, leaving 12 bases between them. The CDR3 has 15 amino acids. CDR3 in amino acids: CASREGSGYNSPLHF. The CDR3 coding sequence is TGTGCCAGCAGGGAGGGCTCGGGCTATAATTCACCCCTCCACTTT.

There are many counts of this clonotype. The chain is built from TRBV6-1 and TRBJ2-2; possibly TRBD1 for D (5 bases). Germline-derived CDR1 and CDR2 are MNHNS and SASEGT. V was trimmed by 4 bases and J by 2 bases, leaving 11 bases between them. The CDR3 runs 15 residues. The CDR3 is CASSAYQGNTGELFF. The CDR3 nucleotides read TGTGCCAGCAGTGCCTACCAGGGAAACACCGGGGAGCTGTTTTTT.

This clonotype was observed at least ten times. CDR3 DNA sequence: TGTGCCAGCTCACCAGGTGGGACAGGGGTGAACACTGAAGCTTTCTTT. It is translated as CASSPGGTGVNTEAFF. The genes are TRBV18 and TRBJ1-1, with 10 bases aligning to TRBD1. CDR1 and CDR2 from the germline V gene are KGHSH and LQKENI. The junction had 3 bases not matched to a gene; V was cut back by 2 bases and J by 0 bases. The CDR3 is 16 residues long.

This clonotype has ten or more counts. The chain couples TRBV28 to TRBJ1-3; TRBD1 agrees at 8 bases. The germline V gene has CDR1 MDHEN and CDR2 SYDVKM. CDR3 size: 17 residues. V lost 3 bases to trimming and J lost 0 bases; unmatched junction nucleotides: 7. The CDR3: CASSFLTGADSGNTIYF. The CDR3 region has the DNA TGTGCCAGCAGTTTTCTGACAGGGGCCGACTCTGGAAACACCATATATTTT.

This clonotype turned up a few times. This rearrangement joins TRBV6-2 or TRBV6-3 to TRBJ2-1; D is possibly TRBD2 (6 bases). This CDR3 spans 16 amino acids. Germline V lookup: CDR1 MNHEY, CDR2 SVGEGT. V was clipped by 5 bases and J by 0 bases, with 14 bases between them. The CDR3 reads CASSELGGNSYNEQFF. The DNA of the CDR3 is TGTGCCAGCAGTGAATTGGGCGGGAACTCCTACAATGAGCAGTTCTTC.

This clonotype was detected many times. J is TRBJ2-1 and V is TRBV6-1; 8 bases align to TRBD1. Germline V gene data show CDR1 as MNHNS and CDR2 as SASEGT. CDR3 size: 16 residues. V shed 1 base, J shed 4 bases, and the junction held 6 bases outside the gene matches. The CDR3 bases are TGTGCCAGCAGTGAAGGACAGGGGCCACCATACAATGAGCAGTTCTTC. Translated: CASSEGQGPPYNEQFF.

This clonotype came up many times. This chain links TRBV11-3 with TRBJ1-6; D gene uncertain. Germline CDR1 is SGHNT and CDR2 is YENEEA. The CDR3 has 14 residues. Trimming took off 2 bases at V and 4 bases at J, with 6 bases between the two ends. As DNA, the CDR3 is TGTGCCAGCAGCTTAACAGCATATAATTCACCCCTCCACTTT. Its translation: CASSLTAYNSPLHF.

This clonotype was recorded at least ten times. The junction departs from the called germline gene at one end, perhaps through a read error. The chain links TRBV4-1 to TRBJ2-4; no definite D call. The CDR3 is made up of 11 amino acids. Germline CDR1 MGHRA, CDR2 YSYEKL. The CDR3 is CASSQENIQYF. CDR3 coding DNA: TGTGCCAGCAGCCAAGAAAACATTCAGTACTTC.